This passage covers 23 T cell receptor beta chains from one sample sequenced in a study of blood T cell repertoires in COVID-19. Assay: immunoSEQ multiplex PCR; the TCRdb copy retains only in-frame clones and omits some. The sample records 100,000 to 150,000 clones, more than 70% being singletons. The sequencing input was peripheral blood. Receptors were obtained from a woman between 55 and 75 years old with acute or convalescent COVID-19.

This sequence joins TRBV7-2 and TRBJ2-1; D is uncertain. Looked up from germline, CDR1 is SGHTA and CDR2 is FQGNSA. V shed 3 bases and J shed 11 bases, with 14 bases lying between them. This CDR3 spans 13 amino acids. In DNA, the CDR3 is TGTGCCAGCAGCTTCTTCTTCTCTACCCAGCAGTTCTTC. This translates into CASSFFFSTQQFF.

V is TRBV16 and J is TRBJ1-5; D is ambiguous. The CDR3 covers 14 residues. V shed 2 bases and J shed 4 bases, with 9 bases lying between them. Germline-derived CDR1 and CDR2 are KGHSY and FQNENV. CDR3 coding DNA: TGTGCCAGCAGCCAAAGTCACGGGAATCAGCCCCAGCATTTT. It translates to CASSQSHGNQPQHF. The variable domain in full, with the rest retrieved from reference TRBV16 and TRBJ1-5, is GEEVAQTPKHLVRGEGQKAKLYCAPIKGHSYVFWYQQVLKNEFKFLISFQNENVFDETGMPKERFSAKCLPNSPCSLEIQATKLEDSAVYFCASSQSHGNQPQHFGDGTRLSIL.

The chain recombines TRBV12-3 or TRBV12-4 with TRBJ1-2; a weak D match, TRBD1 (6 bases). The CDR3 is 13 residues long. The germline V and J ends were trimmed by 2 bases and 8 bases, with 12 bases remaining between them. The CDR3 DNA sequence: TGTGCCAGCAGTTTACATGACAGGCCCGGCTACACCTTC. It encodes CASSLHDRPGYTF.

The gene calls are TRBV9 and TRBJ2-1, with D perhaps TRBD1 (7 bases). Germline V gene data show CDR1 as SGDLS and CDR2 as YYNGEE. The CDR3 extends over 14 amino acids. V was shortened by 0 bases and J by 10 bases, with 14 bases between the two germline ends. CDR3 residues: CASSVDPRGEEQFF. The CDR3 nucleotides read TGTGCCAGCAGCGTAGACCCCAGGGGGGAGGAGCAGTTCTTC.

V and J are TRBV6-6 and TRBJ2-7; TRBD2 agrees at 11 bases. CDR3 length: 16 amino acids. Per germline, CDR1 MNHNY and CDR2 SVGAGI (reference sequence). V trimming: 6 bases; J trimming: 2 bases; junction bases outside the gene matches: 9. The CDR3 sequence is CASRDYGTSGTYEQYF. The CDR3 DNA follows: TGTGCCAGCAGAGACTATGGGACTAGCGGTACCTACGAGCAGTACTTC.

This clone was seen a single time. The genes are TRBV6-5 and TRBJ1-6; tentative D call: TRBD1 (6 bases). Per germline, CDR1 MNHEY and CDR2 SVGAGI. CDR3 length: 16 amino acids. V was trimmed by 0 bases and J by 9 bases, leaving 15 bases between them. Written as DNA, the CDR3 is TGTGCCAGCAGTTACTCGTGGCCAGGGGAGAGTTCACCCCTCCACTTT. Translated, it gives CASSYSWPGESSPLHF.

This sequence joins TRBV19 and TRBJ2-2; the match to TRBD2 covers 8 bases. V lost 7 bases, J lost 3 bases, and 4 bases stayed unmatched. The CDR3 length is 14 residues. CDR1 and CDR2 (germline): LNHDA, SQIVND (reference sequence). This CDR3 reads CASTVAGYTGELFF. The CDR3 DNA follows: TGTGCCAGTACTGTAGCGGGATACACCGGGGAGCTGTTTTTT.

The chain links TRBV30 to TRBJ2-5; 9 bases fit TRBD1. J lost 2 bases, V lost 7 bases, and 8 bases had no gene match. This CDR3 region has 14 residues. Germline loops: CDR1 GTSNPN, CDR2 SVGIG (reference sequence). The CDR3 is CASQGGQGQETQYF. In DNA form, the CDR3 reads TGTGCCTCTCAGGGGGGACAGGGACAAGAGACCCAGTACTTC. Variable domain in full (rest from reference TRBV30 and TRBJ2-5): SQTIHQWPATLVQPVGSPLSLECTVEGTSNPNLYWYRQAAGRGLQLLFYSVGIGQISSEVPQNLSASRPQDRQFILSSKKLLLSDSGFYLCASQGGQGQETQYFGPGTRLLVL.

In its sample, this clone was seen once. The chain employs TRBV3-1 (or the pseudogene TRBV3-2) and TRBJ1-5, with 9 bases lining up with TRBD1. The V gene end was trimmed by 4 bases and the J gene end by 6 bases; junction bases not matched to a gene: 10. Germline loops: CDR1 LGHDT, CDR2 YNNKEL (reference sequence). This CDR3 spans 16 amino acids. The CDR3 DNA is TGTGCCAGCAGCCCATCCGGGACAGGGAAGCCTCAGCCCCAGCATTTT. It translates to CASSPSGTGKPQPQHF.

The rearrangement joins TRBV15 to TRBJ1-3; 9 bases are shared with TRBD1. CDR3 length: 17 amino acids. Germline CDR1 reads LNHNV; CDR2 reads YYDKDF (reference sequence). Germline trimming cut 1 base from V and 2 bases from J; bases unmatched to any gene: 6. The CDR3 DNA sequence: TGTGCCACCAGCAGAGCCGGACAGGGGCCGCCTGGAAACACCATATATTTT. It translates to CATSRAGQGPPGNTIYF.

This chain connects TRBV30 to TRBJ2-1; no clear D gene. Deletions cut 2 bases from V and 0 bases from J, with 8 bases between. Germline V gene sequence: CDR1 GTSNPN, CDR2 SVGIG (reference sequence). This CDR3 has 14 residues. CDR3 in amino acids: CAWSQVPSYNEQFF. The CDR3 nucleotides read TGTGCCTGGAGTCAGGTACCCTCCTACAATGAGCAGTTCTTC.

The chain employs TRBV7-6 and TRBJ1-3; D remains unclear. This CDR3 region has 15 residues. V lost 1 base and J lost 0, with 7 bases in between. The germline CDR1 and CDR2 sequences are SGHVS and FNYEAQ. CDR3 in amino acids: CASSLEAGSGNTIYF. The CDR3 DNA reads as TGTGCCAGCAGCTTAGAGGCAGGCTCTGGAAACACCATATATTTT.

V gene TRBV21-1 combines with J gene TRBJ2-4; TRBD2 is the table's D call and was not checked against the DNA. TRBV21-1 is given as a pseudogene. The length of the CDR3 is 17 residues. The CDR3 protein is CASSKLIEFHFGNIQYF. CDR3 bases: TGTGCCAGCAGCAAATTAATAGAATTTCATTTTGGAAACATTCAGTACTTC.

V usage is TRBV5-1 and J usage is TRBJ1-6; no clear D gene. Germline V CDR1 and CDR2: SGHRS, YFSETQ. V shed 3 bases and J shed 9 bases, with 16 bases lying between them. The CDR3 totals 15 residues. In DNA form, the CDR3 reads TGCGCCAGCAGCTACTACTTCCACGGTAGTTCACCCCTCCACTTT. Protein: CASSYYFHGSSPLHF.

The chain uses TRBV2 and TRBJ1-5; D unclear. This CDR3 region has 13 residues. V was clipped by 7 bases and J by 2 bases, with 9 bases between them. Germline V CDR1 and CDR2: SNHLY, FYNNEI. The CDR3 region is CASKRDGNQPQHF. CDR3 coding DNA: TGTGCCAGCAAACGGGATGGCAATCAGCCCCAGCATTTT.

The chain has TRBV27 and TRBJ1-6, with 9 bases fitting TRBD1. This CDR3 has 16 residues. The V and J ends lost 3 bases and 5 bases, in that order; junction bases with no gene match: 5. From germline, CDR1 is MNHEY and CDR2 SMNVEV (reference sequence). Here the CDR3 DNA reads TGTGCCAGCAGTTTGGACTGGACAGGGGATAATTCACCCCTCCACTTT. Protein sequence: CASSLDWTGDNSPLHF.

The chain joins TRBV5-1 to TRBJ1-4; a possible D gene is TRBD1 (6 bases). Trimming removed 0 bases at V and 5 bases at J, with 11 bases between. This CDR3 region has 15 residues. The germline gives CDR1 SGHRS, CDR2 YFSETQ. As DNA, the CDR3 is TGCGCCAGCAGCTTGGCCGGCAGGGGCAATGAAAAACTGTTTTTT. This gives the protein CASSLAGRGNEKLFF.

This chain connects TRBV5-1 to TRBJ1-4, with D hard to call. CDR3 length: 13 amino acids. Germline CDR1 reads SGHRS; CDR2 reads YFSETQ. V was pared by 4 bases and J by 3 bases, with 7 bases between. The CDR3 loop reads CASSPYSNEKLFF. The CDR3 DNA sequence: TGCGCCAGCAGCCCCTATTCTAATGAAAAACTGTTTTTT. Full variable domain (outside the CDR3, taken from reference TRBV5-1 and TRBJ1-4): KAGVTQTPRYLIKTRGQQVTLSCSPISGHRSVSWYQQTPGQGLQFLFEYFSETQRNKGNFPGRFSGRQFSNSRSEMNVSTLELGDSALYLCASSPYSNEKLFFGSGTQLSVL.

CDR3 sequence reads: CASSGQDSISVIYGYTF. CDR3 nucleotides: TGTGCCAGTAGTGGACAGGACTCTATCTCGGTAATCTATGGCTACACCTTC. The chain is built from TRBV19 and TRBJ1-2; 7 bases are shared with TRBD1. The CDR3 totals 17 residues. The junction had 16 bases not matched to a gene; V was cut back by 5 bases and J by 4 bases. Germline V gene sequence: CDR1 LNHDA, CDR2 SQIVND (reference sequence).

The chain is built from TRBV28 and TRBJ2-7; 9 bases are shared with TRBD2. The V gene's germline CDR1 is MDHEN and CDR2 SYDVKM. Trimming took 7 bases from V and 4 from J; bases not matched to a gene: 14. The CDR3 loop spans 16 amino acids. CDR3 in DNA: TGTGCCAGCACCCGGGGTAGCGGGAGTGTAGTGTACGAGCAGTACTTC. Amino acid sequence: CASTRGSGSVVYEQYF. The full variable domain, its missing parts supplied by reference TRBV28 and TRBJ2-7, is DVKVTQSSRYLVKRTGEKVFLECVQDMDHENMFWYRQDPGLGLRLIYFSYDVKMKEKGDIPEGYSVSREKKERFSLILESASTNQTSMYLCASTRGSGSVVYEQYFGPGTRLTVT.

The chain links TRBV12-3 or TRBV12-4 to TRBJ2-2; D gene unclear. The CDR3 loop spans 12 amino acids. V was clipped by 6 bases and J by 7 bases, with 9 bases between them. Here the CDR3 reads CASSPHGGELFF. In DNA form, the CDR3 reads TGTGCCAGCAGCCCCCACGGCGGGGAGCTGTTTTTT.

The CDR3 DNA reads TGTGCCAGCAGTACCACAGGGGAGGCTTCACCCCTCCACTTT. This codes for CASSTTGEASPLHF. The V call is TRBV6-6, the J call TRBJ1-6, with TRBD1 identical over 7 bases. Germline lookup yields CDR1 MNHNY and CDR2 SVGAGI (reference sequence). The CDR3 contains 14 residues. V lost 5 bases, J lost 9 bases, and 7 bases stayed unmatched.

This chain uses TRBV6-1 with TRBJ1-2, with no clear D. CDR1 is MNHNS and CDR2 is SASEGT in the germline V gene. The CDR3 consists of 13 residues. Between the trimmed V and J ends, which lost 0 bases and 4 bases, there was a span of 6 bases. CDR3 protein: CASSEALSYGYTF. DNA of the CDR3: TGTGCCAGCAGTGAAGCCTTGTCCTATGGCTACACCTTC.